The clone carrying this TCR beta chain was seen only a few times. The antigen is not known. The data derive from a study of prognosis after radiotherapy for stage I lung cancer. Study information: Patients were enrolled between 2018 and early 2019 (all with stage I non-small cell lung cancer). Roughly 14 of the patients presented with newly diagnosed primary stage I lung tumors; a few had oligometastatic NSCLC following surgical resection of the primary tumor. Medical inoperability was the status assigned to all non-small cell lung cancer patients. The study, taken as a whole, reports: After stereotactic body radiation therapy, patients with later distant metastases showed lower Shannon entropy.

Germline V gene sequence: CDR1 GTSNPN, CDR2 SVGIG (reference sequence). After removal of 1 base from V and 4 bases from J, the junction contained 4 bases not matched to a gene. The CDR3 runs to 14 residues. Genomic DNA was the source, and TCR beta CDR3 was amplified from it by two-round multiplex PCR. TRBV and TRBJ genes each had their own specific primers in first-round PCR. MiXCR was run by TCRdb on the multiplex PCR reads, yielding one entry per CDR3 protein. This table has 13,000 or so distinct CDR3 sequences, approximately 55% appearing once. The chain uses TRBV30 and TRBJ1-2; 9 bases align to TRBD1. The sequences come from PBMCs, collected before or after stereotactic body radiation therapy (not recorded which). The receptor's source is a donor at least 50 years old with non-small cell lung cancer. The CDR3: CAWSGPGQGYGYTF. The CDR3 bases are TGTGCCTGGAGTGGGCCGGGACAGGGCTATGGCTACACCTTC.